These 20 T cell receptor beta chains share one sample of origin, sequenced in a study of CD8 T cell repertoires and HIV-1 epitope variants. Sequenced by immunoSEQ multiplex PCR; TCRdb stores in-frame clones only, minus some. Among under 100,000 clones listed, almost 75% were seen once. The material sequenced was uncultured baseline CD8+ T cells from peripheral blood mononuclear cells (PBMCs). The receptors derive from a male donor with HIV.

This sequence joins TRBV6-1 and TRBJ1-3, with 9 bases aligning to TRBD1. In germline, CDR1 is MNHNS, CDR2 SASEGT. V was pared by 4 bases and J by 1 base, with 8 bases of the junction left unmatched. There are 17 residues in the CDR3. This CDR3 is CASSAIQGATSGNTIYF. In DNA form, the CDR3 reads TGTGCCAGCAGTGCGATACAGGGGGCTACGTCTGGAAACACCATATATTTT.

J is TRBJ2-1 and V is TRBV6-6; either TRBD1 or TRBD2 may fit D (5 bases each). Trimming pared 7 bases from V and 3 bases from J, leaving 16 bases between. CDR1 is MNHNY and CDR2 is SVGAGI in the germline V gene (reference sequence). This CDR3 region has 15 residues. The CDR3 DNA reads as TGTGCCAGCATTAAATCAGGGAGTCGCTACAATGAGCAGTTCTTC. Translated, it gives CASIKSGSRYNEQFF.

This clone turned up a few times. The chain recombines TRBV19 with TRBJ1-2, with TRBD1 identical over 7 bases. The CDR3 extends over 14 amino acids. V was pared by 3 bases and J by 7 bases, with 8 bases of the junction left unmatched. Germline lookup yields CDR1 LNHDA and CDR2 SQIVND (reference sequence). This CDR3 reads CASSIGQATGGYTF. The CDR3 DNA reads as TGTGCCAGTAGTATCGGACAGGCGACTGGTGGCTACACCTTC. Together with reference TRBV19 and TRBJ1-2, the CDR3 gives the full variable domain: DGGITQSPKYLFRKEGQNVTLSCEQNLNHDAMYWYRQDPGQGLRLIYYSQIVNDFQKGDIAEGYSVSREKKESFPLTVTSAQKNPTAFYLCASSIGQATGGYTFGSGTRLTVV.

The rearrangement joins TRBV5-1 to TRBJ2-1; 7 bases fit TRBD2. The germline V gene encodes CDR1 SGHRS and CDR2 YFSETQ. The V gene end was trimmed by 4 bases and the J gene end by 6 bases; junction bases not matched to a gene: 4. The CDR3 is 13 amino acids. The CDR3 protein is CASSGRTSNEQFF. The CDR3 bases are TGCGCCAGCAGCGGGAGGACTAGCAATGAGCAGTTCTTC.

The J gene is TRBJ2-3, the V gene TRBV5-4; D unclear. V was shortened by 2 bases and J by 1 base, with 2 bases between the two germline ends. Germline loops: CDR1 SGHNT, CDR2 YYREEE (reference sequence). The CDR3 consists of 12 residues. CDR3 protein: CASSFRTDTQYF. The CDR3, as DNA: TGTGCCAGCAGCTTCCGCACAGATACGCAGTATTTT.

The gene calls are TRBV9 and TRBJ2-3; D is perhaps TRBD2 (5 bases). This CDR3 is built from 15 residues. V lost 3 bases and J 0 bases, leaving 11 bases between the germline ends. Per the germline V gene, CDR1 is SGDLS and CDR2 is YYNGEE. Here the CDR3 DNA reads TGTGCCAGCAGCGACCCGGGAAGTAGCACAGATACGCAGTATTTT. This codes for CASSDPGSSTDTQYF.

J is TRBJ2-6 and V is TRBV19; the match to TRBD1 covers 11 bases. Germline-derived CDR1 and CDR2 are LNHDA and SQIVND (reference sequence). The CDR3 spans 18 residues. V gave up 5 bases and J gave up 0 bases; unmatched junction bases: 6. This CDR3 is CASSATGTGGSGANVLTF. The CDR3 nucleotides read TGTGCCAGTAGTGCAACCGGGACAGGGGGCTCTGGGGCCAACGTCCTGACTTTC. Variable domain in full (rest from reference TRBV19 and TRBJ2-6): DGGITQSPKYLFRKEGQNVTLSCEQNLNHDAMYWYRQDPGQGLRLIYYSQIVNDFQKGDIAEGYSVSREKKESFPLTVTSAQKNPTAFYLCASSATGTGGSGANVLTFGAGSRLTVL.

The CDR3, as DNA: TGTGCCAGTAGTGTCGGACAGCTCTACGAGCAGTACTTC. Translating it yields CASSVGQLYEQYF. This sequence joins TRBV19 and TRBJ2-7; possibly TRBD1 for D (6 bases). V lost 5 bases to trimming and J lost 3 bases, with 11 bases between them. The CDR3 runs 13 residues. Germline V CDR1 and CDR2: LNHDA, SQIVND (reference sequence).

This sequence joins TRBV27 and TRBJ2-7; TRBD1 agrees at 7 bases. The length of the CDR3 is 14 residues. The trim removed 5 bases at V and 0 bases at J, leaving 4 bases unmatched. Germline CDR1 MNHEY, CDR2 SMNVEV (reference sequence). The CDR3 protein is CASSLTGVSYEQYF. CDR3 in DNA: TGTGCCAGCAGTCTCACAGGGGTCTCCTACGAGCAGTACTTC.

The gene calls are TRBV28 and TRBJ2-3; D gene unclear. Trimming cost V 2 bases and J 0 bases, with 6 bases left between them. In germline, CDR1 is MDHEN, CDR2 SYDVKM. The CDR3 length is 14 residues. CDR3 sequence reads: CASSLERSTDTQYF. Written as DNA, the CDR3 is TGTGCCAGCAGTTTAGAGCGTAGCACAGATACGCAGTATTTT.

This clone was seen only a few times. This sequence joins TRBV6-1 and TRBJ1-1; possible D gene TRBD1, 5 bases. Trimming cost V 6 bases and J 4 bases, with 15 bases left between them. In germline, CDR1 is MNHNS, CDR2 SASEGT. The CDR3 is 14 amino acids. As DNA, the CDR3 is TGTGCCAGCAGCGGGACCTACGGAACCACTGAAGCTTTCTTT. Amino acids: CASSGTYGTTEAFF.

The chain employs TRBV19 and TRBJ2-1; D is ambiguous. Per the germline V gene, CDR1 is LNHDA and CDR2 is SQIVND (reference sequence). This CDR3 spans 11 amino acids. Deletions cut 5 bases from V and 6 bases from J, with 5 bases between. The CDR3 loop reads CASSQSNEQFF. As DNA, the CDR3 is TGTGCCAGTAGTCAGAGCAATGAGCAGTTCTTC. The complete variable domain, with remaining parts taken from reference TRBV19 and TRBJ2-1, reads DGGITQSPKYLFRKEGQNVTLSCEQNLNHDAMYWYRQDPGQGLRLIYYSQIVNDFQKGDIAEGYSVSREKKESFPLTVTSAQKNPTAFYLCASSQSNEQFFGPGTRLTVL.

J is TRBJ2-1 and V is TRBV5-5, with 11 positions matching TRBD2. This CDR3 spans 16 amino acids. The V and J ends lost 4 bases and 8 bases, in that order; junction bases with no gene match: 11. Germline CDR1 and CDR2: SGHKS and YYEKEE (reference sequence). CDR3 nucleotide sequence: TGTGCCAGCAGCCCGGATGAGATACTAGCGGGGGATGAGCAGTTCTTC. Its translation: CASSPDEILAGDEQFF.

This clone was seen more than once but under ten times. V and J are TRBV6-1 and TRBJ2-1; D is unclear. Trimming shortened V by 2 bases and J by 13 bases, and 12 bases separated the two germline ends. The CDR3 runs 12 residues. Germline CDR1 is MNHNS and CDR2 is SASEGT. CDR3 sequence: CASSEFRTSQFF. The CDR3 region has the DNA TGTGCCAGCAGTGAATTTAGGACCTCCCAGTTCTTC.

The rearrangement uses TRBV14 and TRBJ1-6; D remains unclear. The CDR3 totals 15 residues. Germline CDR1 is SGHDN and CDR2 is FVKESK. The V end lost 1 base, the J end lost 8 bases, and 12 bases lay between the germline ends. This CDR3 reads CASSQVTGGYSPLHF. CDR3 coding DNA: TGTGCCAGCAGCCAAGTGACCGGAGGTTATTCACCCCTCCACTTT.

This clone was detected only once. J is TRBJ1-1 and V is TRBV28; possible D gene TRBD1, 5 bases. From germline, CDR1 is MDHEN and CDR2 SYDVKM. This CDR3 has 15 amino acids. V lost 2 bases, J lost 1 base, and 11 bases lay in between. The CDR3 protein is CASSLGGAGNTEAFF. The CDR3 DNA sequence: TGTGCCAGCAGTTTAGGAGGGGCCGGGAACACTGAAGCTTTCTTT.

The chain combines TRBV7-2 with TRBJ1-5; D not resolved. Germline CDR1 and CDR2: SGHTA and FQGNSA. Trimming removed 6 bases from V and 9 bases from J, with 18 bases in between. The CDR3 has 14 residues. CDR3 amino acids: CASSPYVDPGPQHF. The CDR3, as DNA: TGTGCCAGCAGTCCCTACGTGGACCCTGGGCCCCAGCATTTT.

As concerns this clone: The junction departs from the called germline gene at one end, perhaps through a read error. The gene calls are TRBV14 and TRBJ1-2; D ambiguous. The CDR3 is 13 amino acids. From germline, CDR1 is SGHDN and CDR2 FVKESK. CDR3 nucleotides: TGTGCCAGCAGCCCCCGAATTAACGATGGCTACACCTTC. Encoded protein: CASSPRINDGYTF.

The V gene is TRBV20-1, the J gene TRBJ2-3; D gene uncertain. The germline V gene has CDR1 DFQATT and CDR2 SNEGSKA (reference sequence). The germline V and J ends were trimmed by 5 bases and 2 bases, with 2 bases remaining between them. The CDR3 totals 10 residues. The DNA for the CDR3 is TGCAGTGCTCCCACAGATACGCAGTATTTT. Translating it yields CSAPTDTQYF.

This chain uses TRBV9 with TRBJ1-1; a possible D gene is TRBD1 (5 bases). Germline CDR1 and CDR2: SGDLS and YYNGEE. Trimming removed 0 bases at V and 3 bases at J, with 12 bases between. CDR3 length: 15 residues. The CDR3 is CASSVESRGYTEAFF. As DNA, the CDR3 is TGTGCCAGCAGCGTAGAATCCCGGGGGTACACTGAAGCTTTCTTT.